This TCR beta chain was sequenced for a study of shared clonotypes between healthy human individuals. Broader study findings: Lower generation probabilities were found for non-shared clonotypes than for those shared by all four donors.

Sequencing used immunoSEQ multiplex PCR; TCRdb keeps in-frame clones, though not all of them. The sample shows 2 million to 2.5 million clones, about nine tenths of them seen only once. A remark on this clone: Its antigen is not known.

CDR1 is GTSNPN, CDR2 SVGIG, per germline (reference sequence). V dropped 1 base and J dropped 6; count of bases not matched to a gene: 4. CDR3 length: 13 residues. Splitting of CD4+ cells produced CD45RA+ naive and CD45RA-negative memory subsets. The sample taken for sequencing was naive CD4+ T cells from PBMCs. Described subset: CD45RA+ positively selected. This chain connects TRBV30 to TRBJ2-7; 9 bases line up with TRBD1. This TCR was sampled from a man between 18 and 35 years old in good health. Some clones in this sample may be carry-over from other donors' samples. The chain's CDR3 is CAWSANRGREQYF. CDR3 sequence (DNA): TGTGCCTGGAGTGCAAACAGGGGGCGCGAGCAGTACTTC.